The 25 T cell receptor beta chains given below trace back to one sample, sequenced in a study of human T cells and chemical hapten exposure. Using its own MiXCR run on the RACE reads, TCRdb lists one record per CDR3 protein. The sample holds about 77,000 distinct CDR3 sequences, approximately 14% seen once. The sample's time point: pre-sensitization, week 0. Treatment indicated: therapeutic diphenylcyclopropenone sensitization with weekly scalp DPC. Sequenced here: whole blood, sampled in connection with sensitization to the hapten diphenylcyclopropenone (DPC). These receptor sequences come from a woman aged 45-60 years with alopecia areata. Some clones in this sample may be carry-over from other donors' samples.

The chain links TRBV18 to TRBJ2-6; TRBD1 agrees at 9 bases. CDR3 length equals 16 residues. In germline, CDR1 is KGHSH, CDR2 LQKENI. V lost 6 bases, J lost 0 bases, and 3 bases stayed unmatched. CDR3 protein: CASSLGQGSGANVLTF. The CDR3, as DNA: TGTGCCAGCTCCCTGGGACAGGGCTCTGGGGCCAACGTCCTGACTTTC.

J is TRBJ2-7 and V is TRBV12-3 or TRBV12-4, with 10 bases lining up with TRBD2. V lost 3 bases, J lost 5 bases, and 7 bases stayed unmatched. The length of the CDR3 is 15 residues. The CDR3 DNA is TGTGCCAGCAGTTTCGTCCGGCTAGCGGGAGACGAGCAGTACTTC. Translation gives CASSFVRLAGDEQYF.

The gene calls are TRBV24-1 and TRBJ2-2; D is uncertain. Trimming stripped 4 bases from V and 8 bases from J, with 13 bases between. CDR1 KGHDR and CDR2 SFDVKD come from the germline V gene. The CDR3 contains 14 residues. The CDR3 bases are TGTGCCACCAGTGAACCAGCGAAGAAGGGGGAGCTGTTTTTT. Its translation: CATSEPAKKGELFF.

This clonotype has more than one count but fewer than ten. The chain carries TRBV7-2 and TRBJ2-1; D is undetermined. V was cut by 7 bases and J by 7 bases, with 11 bases left in between. The germline gives CDR1 SGHTA, CDR2 FQGNSA. The CDR3 runs to 12 residues. This CDR3 is CASTNAINEQFF. CDR3 in DNA: TGTGCCAGCACTAATGCGATTAATGAGCAGTTCTTC.

This clonotype was seen a few times. V gene TRBV12-2 combines with J gene TRBJ1-1; the table's TRBD1 call for D was not verified on the DNA. TRBV12-2 is tagged as a pseudogene. This CDR3 region has 14 residues. CDR3 bases: TGTGCAAGTCGCTCGGGACACTTGGGCACTGAAGCTTTCTTT. Translating gives CASRSGHLGTEAFF.

This clonotype has a count of ten or more. V is TRBV6-2 or TRBV6-3 and J is TRBJ2-5; D remains unclear. CDR3 length: 13 residues. V was cut by 2 bases and J by 0 bases, with 4 bases left in between. The V gene's germline CDR1 is MNHEY and CDR2 SVGEGT. The CDR3 loop is CASSYQNQETQYF. In nucleotides, the CDR3 is TGTGCCAGCAGTTACCAGAACCAAGAGACCCAGTACTTC.

This clonotype has only a few counts. This chain links TRBV7-9 with TRBJ1-1; D is uncertain. Germline values: CDR1 SEHNR, CDR2 FQNEAQ (reference sequence). The CDR3 is 16 amino acids. V gave up 5 bases and J gave up 2 bases, with 18 bases separating them. CDR3 amino acids: CASSLGRYSGNTEAFF. As DNA, the CDR3 is TGTGCCAGCAGCCTGGGTCGGTACTCAGGAAACACTGAAGCTTTCTTT.

This clonotype has a count of ten or more. The V gene is TRBV2, the J gene TRBJ1-5; the match to TRBD1 covers 7 bases. With 8 bases clipped from V and 4 bases from J, the junction kept 8 bases outside the gene matches. Germline V gene sequence: CDR1 SNHLY, CDR2 FYNNEI. The CDR3 spans 14 residues. The CDR3 sequence is CASVDRDGNQPQHF. The CDR3 DNA reads TGTGCCAGCGTTGACAGGGACGGGAATCAGCCCCAGCATTTT.

This clonotype was found a few times. The genes are TRBV7-2 and TRBJ2-7; TRBD2 might be the D (6 bases). Germline-derived CDR1 and CDR2 are SGHTA and FQGNSA. The CDR3 sequence is 15 residues long. V was clipped by 1 base and J by 0 bases, with 10 bases between them. The CDR3 DNA follows: TGTGCCAGCAGCTTAGATCGGGGGAGCTCCTACGAGCAGTACTTC. Its protein product is CASSLDRGSSYEQYF.

This clonotype was observed a handful of times. The chain links TRBV29-1 to TRBJ1-2; D ambiguous. Germline values: CDR1 SQVTM, CDR2 ANQGSEA. V gave up 0 bases and J gave up 8 bases, with 7 bases separating them. This CDR3 spans 11 amino acids. CDR3 amino acids: CSVEDSRGYTF. CDR3 DNA sequence: TGCAGCGTTGAAGATTCCCGGGGCTACACCTTC.

In this sample, this clonotype turned up many times. The chain has TRBV4-3 and TRBJ2-1, with 11 bases that match TRBD1. With 0 bases clipped from V and 0 bases from J, the junction kept 13 bases outside the gene matches. This CDR3 region has 21 residues. Germline CDR1 reads LGHNA; CDR2 reads YSLEER. CDR3 in DNA: TGCGCCAGCAGCCAAGAATTTCAGGGACAGGGGGTTCTTAGCTCCTACAATGAGCAGTTCTTC. Residues: CASSQEFQGQGVLSSYNEQFF.

This clonotype was counted only a few times. The chain has TRBV7-2 and TRBJ1-3; no definite D call. The germline gives CDR1 SGHTA, CDR2 FQGNSA. V dropped 5 bases and J dropped 0 bases, with 11 bases sitting between them. CDR3 length equals 15 residues. The CDR3 sequence: CASSPYLGSGNTIYF. CDR3 in DNA: TGTGCCAGCAGCCCCTATCTCGGCTCTGGAAACACCATATATTTT.

The V and J genes are TRBV19 and TRBJ2-5, with D unclear. The V end was cut by 5 bases, the J end by 1 base, with 14 bases between. This CDR3 spans 15 amino acids. Germline CDR1 and CDR2: LNHDA and SQIVND (reference sequence). In nucleotides, the CDR3 is TGTGCCAGTAGTTGGGTTTGGGGTGCCCAAGAGACCCAGTACTTC. It translates to CASSWVWGAQETQYF.

This clonotype was picked up a small number of times. The J gene is TRBJ2-3, the V gene TRBV5-1; 7 nucleotides align to TRBD1. The CDR3 sequence is 14 residues long. V gave up 4 bases and J gave up 4 bases; unmatched junction bases: 6. Per the germline V gene, CDR1 is SGHRS and CDR2 is YFSETQ. CDR3 sequence (DNA): TGCGCCAGCAGCCCAGGACAGGAAGCAGATACGCAGTATTTT. Translation gives CASSPGQEADTQYF.

Only a few counts were recorded for this clonotype. This sequence joins TRBV2 and TRBJ2-2; D ambiguous. CDR1 SNHLY and CDR2 FYNNEI come from the germline V gene. The length of the CDR3 is 13 residues. Trimming took 4 bases from V and 7 from J, leaving 10 bases between them. The CDR3 DNA follows: TGTGCCAGCAGTGTGCAGGTTTTCGGGGAGCTGTTTTTT. Protein sequence: CASSVQVFGELFF.

This clonotype came up many times. The chain is built from TRBV7-2 and TRBJ2-1; D gene uncertain. The V end was cut by 0 bases, the J end by 8 bases, with 11 bases between. Germline V gene data show CDR1 as SGHTA and CDR2 as FQGNSA. This CDR3 comprises 14 residues. CDR3 nucleotide sequence: TGTGCCAGCAGCTTAGCGCTGATCAGCGATGAGCAGTTCTTC. This gives the protein CASSLALISDEQFF.

The chain links TRBV5-1 to TRBJ1-1; D may be TRBD1 (5 bases). The length of the CDR3 is 14 residues. The V gene lost 1 base and the J gene lost 2 bases, with 9 bases spanning the gap. The V gene's germline CDR1 is SGHRS and CDR2 YFSETQ. CDR3 coding DNA: TGCGCCAGCAGCTTGACAGGATCCAACACTGAAGCTTTCTTT. Residues: CASSLTGSNTEAFF.

This clonotype was observed a handful of times. This sequence joins TRBV20-1 and TRBJ2-6; TRBD1 might be the D (5 bases). V lost 4 bases, J lost 0 bases, and 19 bases lay in between. Germline lookup yields CDR1 DFQATT and CDR2 SNEGSKA (reference sequence). The CDR3 is 18 residues long. The CDR3 DNA reads as TGCAGTGCTATACTTCACACACAGGAAAACTCTGGGGCCAACGTCCTGACTTTC. The encoded protein is CSAILHTQENSGANVLTF.

This clonotype has a count of ten or more. The chain carries TRBV6-1 and TRBJ2-7; 9 positions match TRBD2. The germline gives CDR1 MNHNS, CDR2 SASEGT. J was trimmed by 6 bases and V by 5 bases; bases with no gene match: 8. This CDR3 spans 14 amino acids. This CDR3 reads CASSNPGLATEQYF. The CDR3 coding sequence is TGTGCCAGCAGTAATCCGGGACTAGCAACCGAGCAGTACTTC.

The CDR3 loop reads CASSLTYTSKGKDTQYF. The CDR3 region has the DNA TGTGCCAGCAGCTTGACGTACACGTCAAAAGGCAAAGATACGCAGTATTTT. The chain combines TRBV5-5 with TRBJ2-3; D not certain. Germline CDR1 is SGHKS and CDR2 is YYEKEE (reference sequence). Trimming removed 1 base from V and 5 bases from J, with 20 bases in between. The CDR3 extends over 17 amino acids.

The chain combines TRBV6-2 or TRBV6-3 with TRBJ2-1, with 9 bases aligning to TRBD2. The CDR3 is 15 residues long. V lost 7 bases, J lost 7 bases, and 11 bases stayed unmatched. Germline lookup yields CDR1 MNHEY and CDR2 SVGEGT. CDR3 DNA sequence: TGTGCCAGCACAACCCTAGCGGGGTCTTCAAATGAGCAGTTCTTC. Translating it yields CASTTLAGSSNEQFF.

This clonotype was picked up many times. The chain combines TRBV29-1 with TRBJ2-7; D is ambiguous. This CDR3 is 11 amino acids long. Germline CDR1 is SQVTM and CDR2 is ANQGSEA. V was cut by 7 bases and J by 0 bases, with 7 bases left in between. The CDR3: CSAGLSYEQYF. As DNA, the CDR3 is TGCAGCGCTGGGCTCTCCTACGAGCAGTACTTC.

J is TRBJ2-1 and V is TRBV4-1; the match to TRBD2 covers 9 bases. The CDR3 length is 16 residues. Per germline, CDR1 MGHRA and CDR2 YSYEKL. The ends lost 2 bases at V and 6 bases at J; junction bases unmatched: 8. This chain's CDR3 is CASSQPGLAEGNEQFF. In DNA, the CDR3 is TGCGCCAGCAGCCAACCGGGACTAGCAGAGGGCAATGAGCAGTTCTTC.

This clonotype came up a few times. V and J are TRBV12-3 or TRBV12-4 and TRBJ1-2; TRBD1 aligns across 9 bases. This CDR3 spans 14 amino acids. After removal of 5 bases from V and 4 bases from J, the junction contained 5 bases not matched to a gene. CDR3 loop: CASSRTGVSYGYTF. CDR3 DNA sequence: TGTGCCAGCAGTAGGACAGGGGTGAGCTATGGCTACACCTTC.

This chain links TRBV4-3 with TRBJ2-1, with 7 bases aligning to TRBD1. Germline trimming cut 0 bases from V and 8 bases from J; bases unmatched to any gene: 7. Germline loops: CDR1 LGHNA, CDR2 YSLEER. The CDR3 consists of 15 residues. CDR3 amino acids: CASSQEDRGLDEQFF. CDR3 coding DNA: TGCGCCAGCAGCCAAGAAGATAGGGGGCTCGATGAGCAGTTCTTC.